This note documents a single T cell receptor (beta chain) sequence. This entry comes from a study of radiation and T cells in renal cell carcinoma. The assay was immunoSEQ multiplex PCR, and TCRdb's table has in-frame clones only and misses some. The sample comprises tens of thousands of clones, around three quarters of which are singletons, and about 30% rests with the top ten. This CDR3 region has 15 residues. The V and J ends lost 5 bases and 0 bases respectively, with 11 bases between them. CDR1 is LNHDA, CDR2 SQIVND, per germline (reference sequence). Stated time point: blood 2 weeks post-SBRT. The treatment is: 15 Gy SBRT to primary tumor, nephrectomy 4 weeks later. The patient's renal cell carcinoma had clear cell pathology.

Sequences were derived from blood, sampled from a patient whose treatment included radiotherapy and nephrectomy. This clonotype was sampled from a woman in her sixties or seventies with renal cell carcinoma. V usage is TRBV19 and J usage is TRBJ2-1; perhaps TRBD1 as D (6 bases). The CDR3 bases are TGTGCCAGTAGTCAGGGGCGAGGCTCCTACAATGAGCAGTTCTTC. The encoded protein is CASSQGRGSYNEQFF.